Listed here are 21 T cell receptor beta chains from one sample, sequenced in a study of a mutant IDH1 vaccine in newly diagnosed glioma. The time point here: week 47, end of study. Vaccination used 300 ug of mutant IDH1 20-mer peptide per dose, with topical imiquimod. TCRdb's copy holds only in-frame clones and misses some; the assay was immunoSEQ multiplex PCR. This table has about 94,000 clones, nearly 90% appearing once. Antigens for these TCRs are unknown. The material sequenced was PBMCs, taken from a glioma patient whose treatment included an IDH1 peptide vaccine. Every receptor here comes from a woman aged 50 to 60 with glioma.

V usage is TRBV28 and J usage is TRBJ1-4; D unclear. This CDR3 contains 12 residues. Germline V gene sequence: CDR1 MDHEN, CDR2 SYDVKM. V was cut by 1 base and J by 8 bases, with 5 bases left in between. As DNA, the CDR3 is TGTGCCAGCAGTTTATTCGGCGAAAAACTGTTTTTT. Translating it yields CASSLFGEKLFF.

This clone was seen once. V usage is TRBV7-9 and J usage is TRBJ1-1; D might be TRBD1 (6 bases). Germline V CDR1 and CDR2: SEHNR, FQNEAQ (reference sequence). CDR3 length equals 15 residues. V dropped 1 base and J dropped 6 bases, with 15 bases sitting between them. The CDR3, as DNA: TGTGCCAGCAGCTTAGGTGGGGGGCGCATGGCTGAAGCTTTCTTT. Protein sequence: CASSLGGGRMAEAFF.

The chain recombines TRBV6-1 with TRBJ2-7; D call uncertain. With 1 base removed from V and 0 bases from J, the gap between germline ends came to 4 bases. The CDR3 covers 13 residues. CDR1 and CDR2 (germline): MNHNS, SASEGT. The CDR3 here is CASSEGASYEQYF. CDR3 bases: TGTGCCAGCAGTGAAGGAGCCTCCTACGAGCAGTACTTC.

The chain joins TRBV19 to TRBJ1-6; tentatively, D is TRBD1 (5 bases). The CDR3 is made up of 17 amino acids. Germline CDR1 is LNHDA and CDR2 is SQIVND (reference sequence). The germline V and J ends were trimmed by 3 bases and 10 bases, with 22 bases remaining between them. This CDR3 is CASSISQGGRRGSPLHF. The CDR3 DNA sequence: TGTGCCAGTAGTATCAGCCAGGGTGGAAGGCGTGGATCACCCCTCCACTTT.

V is TRBV5-4 and J is TRBJ2-2; 9 bases agree with TRBD1. The CDR3 sequence is 16 residues long. Germline V gene lookup returns CDR1 SGHNT and CDR2 YYREEE (reference sequence). With V trimmed by 4 bases and J by 4 bases, 8 bases remained unmatched. The CDR3 DNA reads TGTGCCAGCAGCCATCCGGGACAGGGAATCACCGGGGAGCTGTTTTTT. Translating it yields CASSHPGQGITGELFF.

This chain connects TRBV5-6 to TRBJ2-1, with 13 bases that match TRBD2. This CDR3 is 15 amino acids long. V was pared by 7 bases and J by 7 bases, with 8 bases of the junction left unmatched. Germline lookup yields CDR1 SGHDT and CDR2 YYEEEE. CDR3 DNA sequence: TGTGCCAGCCGGGCGACTAGCGGGAGGTTTAATGAGCAGTTCTTC. Protein sequence: CASRATSGRFNEQFF.

V usage is TRBV19 and J usage is TRBJ1-5, with TRBD1 matching over 9 bases. Per germline, CDR1 LNHDA and CDR2 SQIVND (reference sequence). The CDR3 totals 14 residues. After removal of 9 bases from V and 1 base from J, the junction contained 4 bases not matched to a gene. CDR3 DNA: TGTGCCAGCGGACAGGGGATGAGCAATCAGCCCCAGCATTTT. This gives the protein CASGQGMSNQPQHF.

V is TRBV2 and J is TRBJ2-5, with TRBD1 matching 7 bases. V trimming: 6 bases; J trimming: 2 bases; junction bases outside the gene matches: 9. Germline V gives CDR1 SNHLY, CDR2 FYNNEI. This CDR3 region has 15 residues. DNA of the CDR3: TGTGCCAGCAGGGAACAGGGGTTTAGACAAGAGACCCAGTACTTC. This sequence encodes CASREQGFRQETQYF.

This rearrangement joins TRBV6-5 to TRBJ2-1; the D is unclear. Trimming took off 2 bases at V and 5 bases at J, with 7 bases between the two ends. The CDR3 totals 13 residues. The germline CDR1 and CDR2 sequences are MNHEY and SVGAGI. The CDR3 reads CASSYDTHNEQFF. The CDR3 nucleotides read TGTGCCAGCAGTTACGACACCCACAATGAGCAGTTCTTC.

The V and J genes are TRBV28 and TRBJ1-2; 12 nucleotides agree with TRBD1. V lost 6 bases, J lost 9 bases, and 5 bases stayed unmatched. The germline CDR1 and CDR2 sequences are MDHEN and SYDVKM. CDR3 length: 13 residues. The CDR3 loop reads CASRSGTGGRYTF. Written as DNA, the CDR3 is TGTGCCAGCAGGTCCGGGACAGGGGGCCGCTACACCTTC.

The chain joins TRBV19 to TRBJ1-5; D unclear. The CDR3 contains 16 residues. Trimming removed 2 bases from V and 0 bases from J, with 11 bases in between. CDR1 LNHDA and CDR2 SQIVND come from the germline V gene (reference sequence). CDR3 amino acids: CASSISGRLSNQPQHF. The CDR3 DNA sequence: TGTGCCAGTAGTATATCTGGCAGGCTTAGCAATCAGCCCCAGCATTTT.

J is TRBJ2-2 and V is TRBV7-3; the D gene is possibly TRBD1 (6 bases). Deletions cut 6 bases from V and 3 bases from J, with 8 bases between. Germline assignment: CDR1 SGHTA and CDR2 FQGTGA. This CDR3 spans 13 amino acids. DNA for the CDR3: TGTGCCAGCAGGGACAGAGACACCGGGGAGCTGTTTTTT. Translating it yields CASRDRDTGELFF.

The rearrangement links TRBV19 to TRBJ2-7; the match to TRBD1 covers 9 bases. Germline V gene sequence: CDR1 LNHDA, CDR2 SQIVND (reference sequence). This CDR3 comprises 15 residues. V trimming: 5 bases; J trimming: 2 bases; junction bases outside the gene matches: 7. The CDR3 sequence is CASSFGGTGTYEQYF. CDR3 sequence (DNA): TGTGCCAGTAGTTTTGGAGGGACAGGGACCTACGAGCAGTACTTC.

This clone was observed a single time. The chain joins TRBV9 to TRBJ2-5, with TRBD2 matching 14 bases. In germline, CDR1 is SGDLS, CDR2 YYNGEE. Losses at the gene ends were 4 bases for V and 4 bases for J; bases not matched to a gene: 9. This CDR3 is 17 amino acids long. The CDR3 here is CASSPGTSGSSRETQYF. The CDR3 region has the DNA TGTGCCAGCAGCCCTGGGACTAGCGGGAGTTCTCGAGAGACCCAGTACTTC.

The chain joins TRBV27 to TRBJ2-2, with 12 positions matching TRBD2. The CDR3 is 17 amino acids. The J segment lost 0 bases and the V segment lost 5 bases, leaving 4 bases of the junction unmatched. The germline V gene has CDR1 MNHEY and CDR2 SMNVEV (reference sequence). CDR3 loop: CASSRLAGDPNTGELFF. In DNA, the CDR3 is TGTGCCAGCAGTCGACTAGCGGGGGATCCGAACACCGGGGAGCTGTTTTTT.

The V and J genes are TRBV10-2 and TRBJ2-1; tentative D call: TRBD2 (6 bases). CDR3 length: 16 amino acids. Deletions cut 2 bases from V and 3 bases from J, with 14 bases between. Per the germline V gene, CDR1 is WSHSY and CDR2 is SAAADI. The CDR3 nucleotides are TGCGCCAGCAGTGAGGGAGGGACTTCGCTCTACAATGAGCAGTTCTTC. Residues: CASSEGGTSLYNEQFF.

This clone was observed once. The germline gene is not matched at one end of the junction; a read error may be the cause. The chain is built from TRBV29-1 and TRBJ2-1; TRBD2 matches at 7 bases. The CDR3 has 15 residues. Germline CDR1 SQVTM, CDR2 ANQGSEA. The CDR3 bases are TGCAGCGTTGGTTCCGGGGTAGCGGGTTACAGTGAGCAGTTCTTC. As protein: CSVGSGVAGYSEQFF.

The chain joins TRBV29-1 to TRBJ2-5, with D possibly TRBD1 on 5 matching bases. V was trimmed by 3 bases and J by 5 bases, leaving 19 bases between them. The length of the CDR3 is 15 residues. Germline CDR1 and CDR2: SQVTM and ANQGSEA. CDR3 region: CSVDDGRIGAETQYF. Here the CDR3 DNA reads TGCAGCGTTGATGACGGACGTATAGGGGCTGAGACCCAGTACTTC.

The V gene is TRBV28, the J gene TRBJ2-3, with D possibly TRBD1 on 6 matching bases. Germline V lookup: CDR1 MDHEN, CDR2 SYDVKM. Trimming cost V 4 bases and J 2 bases, with 10 bases left between them. The CDR3 extends over 14 amino acids. DNA of the CDR3: TGTGCCAGCAGTTCTCACAGGGCCACAGATACGCAGTATTTT. It yields the protein CASSSHRATDTQYF.

In this sample, this clone turned up once. The V gene is TRBV10-1, the J gene TRBJ2-5; D may be TRBD2 (6 bases). This CDR3 spans 15 amino acids. Per germline, CDR1 WNHNN and CDR2 SYGVQD (reference sequence). Trimming removed 1 base from V and 4 bases from J, with 13 bases in between. The CDR3 here is CASSEWGEKVETQYF. For the CDR3, the DNA is TGCGCCAGCAGTGAGTGGGGGGAGAAGGTAGAGACCCAGTACTTC.

This chain connects TRBV28 to TRBJ2-7; 8 positions agree with TRBD1. Germline CDR1 MDHEN, CDR2 SYDVKM. J lost 5 bases, V lost 4 bases, and 7 bases had no gene match. The CDR3 sequence is 14 residues long. The chain's CDR3 is CASSYRQGSNEQYF. For the CDR3, the DNA is TGTGCCAGCAGTTACCGACAGGGGAGCAACGAGCAGTACTTC.